The rows below give T cell receptor beta chains drawn from one sample of a study of T cell changes during pregnancy in multiple sclerosis. The protocol was immunoSEQ multiplex PCR, while the TCRdb copy is restricted to in-frame clones and leaves out a portion. Among 57,000 or so clones listed, about 92% were seen once. Sequencing used peripheral blood, obtained in the third trimester of pregnancy. The source of these receptors is a female donor in good health, enrolled as a control in a pregnancy study. CDR3s include the opening cysteine and the closing phenylalanine or tryptophan. Fields, in order: D gene, J gene, V gene, clone size, CDR3 DNA, CDR3 protein. The D gene is left open where the match is weak. A clone size is listed for some rows: how often the clone was seen (once, few, many), or a class if it is expanded.

d_gene: TRBD2; j_gene: TRBJ2-3; v_gene: TRBV5-1; abundance: once; CDR3nt: TGCGCCAGCAGCGGACGAGGATTAGCGGGAGGGAGCACAGATACGCAGTATTTT; CDR3aa: CASSGRGLAGGSTDTQYF
d_gene: .; j_gene: TRBJ1-1; v_gene: TRBV6-1; abundance: few; CDR3nt: TGTGCCAGCACTTCTACAGGTTTGGCTGAAGCTTTCTTT; CDR3aa: CASTSTGLAEAFF
d_gene: TRBD1; j_gene: TRBJ1-2; v_gene: TRBV7-8; abundance: few; CDR3nt: TGTGCCAGCAGCTTGGAAGGACAGGGCAACTATGGCTACACCTTC; CDR3aa: CASSLEGQGNYGYTF
d_gene: TRBD2; j_gene: TRBJ2-7; v_gene: TRBV27; abundance: .; CDR3nt: TGTGCCAGCAGTTCAACCAAAACAGCGGGGGCCTCCTACGAGCAGTACTTC; CDR3aa: CASSSTKTAGASYEQYF
d_gene: .; j_gene: TRBJ1-1; v_gene: TRBV6-1; abundance: .; CDR3nt: TGTGCCAGCAGTTCCCTTCCTCGGGGTGAAGCTTTCTTT; CDR3aa: CASSSLPRGEAFF
d_gene: .; j_gene: TRBJ1-1; v_gene: TRBV18; abundance: .; CDR3nt: TGTGCCAGCTCACCCCCCGCGGGGAGAAGAGTTGAAGCTTTCTTT; CDR3aa: CASSPPAGRRVEAFF
d_gene: TRBD2; j_gene: TRBJ2-3; v_gene: TRBV6-8; abundance: .; CDR3nt: TGTGCCAGCAGTAGGACTAGCGGGGGGACAGATACGCAGTATTTT; CDR3aa: CASSRTSGGTDTQYF
d_gene: .; j_gene: TRBJ1-5; v_gene: TRBV5-6; abundance: .; CDR3nt: TGTGCCAGCAGCTTCGGGGGGGCGGCTCAGCCCCAGCATTTT; CDR3aa: CASSFGGAAQPQHF
d_gene: TRBD2; j_gene: TRBJ2-1; v_gene: TRBV19; abundance: .; CDR3nt: TGTGCCAGTAGTATTAAGCGGGGGGGCCTCAATGAGCAGTTCTTC; CDR3aa: CASSIKRGGLNEQFF
d_gene: .; j_gene: TRBJ2-3; v_gene: TRBV20-1; abundance: once; CDR3nt: TGCAGTGCTCTCCCAGGCGATACGCAGTATTTT; CDR3aa: CSALPGDTQYF
d_gene: TRBD1; j_gene: TRBJ1-6; v_gene: TRBV2; abundance: .; CDR3nt: TGTGCCAGCAACCAGCCAGGGGGCGATCATTCACCCCTCCACTTT; CDR3aa: CASNQPGGDHSPLHF
d_gene: TRBD2; j_gene: TRBJ2-1; v_gene: TRBV6-5; abundance: .; CDR3nt: TGTGCCAGCACTGGACTAGCGGGAGGTGTGCAGTTCTTC; CDR3aa: CASTGLAGGVQFF
d_gene: .; j_gene: TRBJ2-1; v_gene: TRBV21-1; abundance: .; CDR3nt: TGTGCCAGCAGCGAACGACATTCCTACAATGAGCAGTTCTTC; CDR3aa: CASSERHSYNEQFF
d_gene: TRBD2; j_gene: TRBJ2-1; v_gene: TRBV18; abundance: .; CDR3nt: TGTGCCAGCTCACCAATAGCGGGGAGCTCCTACAATGAGCAGTTCTTC; CDR3aa: CASSPIAGSSYNEQFF
d_gene: .; j_gene: TRBJ2-1; v_gene: TRBV30; abundance: .; CDR3nt: TGTGCCTGGATCAAGGGGCCCGTAGGCTACAATGAGCAGTTCTTC; CDR3aa: CAWIKGPVGYNEQFF
d_gene: .; j_gene: TRBJ2-3; v_gene: TRBV5-4; abundance: .; CDR3nt: TGTGCCAGCAGCCTGGATAGCGACACAGATACGCAGTATTTT; CDR3aa: CASSLDSDTDTQYF
d_gene: TRBD2; j_gene: TRBJ2-7; v_gene: TRBV11-3; abundance: .; CDR3nt: TGTGCCAGCAAGGGTAGCGGGGACTACGAGCAGTACTTC; CDR3aa: CASKGSGDYEQYF
d_gene: TRBD1; j_gene: TRBJ1-2; v_gene: TRBV28; abundance: .; CDR3nt: TGTGCCAGCAGTCGTGGACAGGGGCGGGATGGCTACACCTTC; CDR3aa: CASSRGQGRDGYTF
d_gene: .; j_gene: TRBJ2-1; v_gene: TRBV19; abundance: .; CDR3nt: TGTGCCAGTACCCAAGTGGGGGGGCCCTACAATGAGCAGTTCTTC; CDR3aa: CASTQVGGPYNEQFF
d_gene: .; j_gene: TRBJ2-3; v_gene: TRBV5-4; abundance: .; CDR3nt: TGTGCCAGCAGCTTGGCAGGCACAGATACGCAGTATTTT; CDR3aa: CASSLAGTDTQYF
d_gene: .; j_gene: TRBJ2-6; v_gene: TRBV5-1; abundance: .; CDR3nt: TGCGCCAGCAGCTTTTATAGTGGTGGGGCCAACGTCCTGACTTTC; CDR3aa: CASSFYSGGANVLTF
d_gene: TRBD1; j_gene: TRBJ2-7; v_gene: TRBV9; abundance: .; CDR3nt: TGTGCCAGCAGCGTTAGGACAGGTAATTCCTACGAGCAGTACTTC; CDR3aa: CASSVRTGNSYEQYF
d_gene: TRBD1; j_gene: TRBJ1-5; v_gene: TRBV6-4; abundance: .; CDR3nt: TGTGCCAGCAGTGAAGAAGGGCAGGGGGGTCAGCCCCAGCATTTT; CDR3aa: CASSEEGQGGQPQHF
d_gene: .; j_gene: TRBJ2-3; v_gene: TRBV15; abundance: .; CDR3nt: TGTGCCACCAGCAGGCCGGAAAGGACTAGCACAGATACGCAGTATTTT; CDR3aa: CATSRPERTSTDTQYF
d_gene: .; j_gene: TRBJ2-3; v_gene: TRBV5-1; abundance: .; CDR3nt: TGCGCCAGCAAGGGAGTAATCGCGTCCCCAGATACGCAGTATTTT; CDR3aa: CASKGVIASPDTQYF
d_gene: .; j_gene: TRBJ2-7; v_gene: TRBV29-1; abundance: .; CDR3nt: TGCAGCGTTGAATCAGGGTCCGAGCAGTACTTC; CDR3aa: CSVESGSEQYF
d_gene: .; j_gene: TRBJ1-2; v_gene: TRBV9; abundance: .; CDR3nt: TGTGCCAGCAGCCGGGGGGGGCCCGACTATGGCTACACCTTC; CDR3aa: CASSRGGPDYGYTF
d_gene: .; j_gene: TRBJ1-1; v_gene: TRBV29-1; abundance: .; CDR3nt: TGCAGCGCCCTCGGGGGGCTGGACACTGAAGCTTTCTTT; CDR3aa: CSALGGLDTEAFF
d_gene: TRBD1; j_gene: TRBJ2-2; v_gene: TRBV5-1; abundance: .; CDR3nt: TGCGCCAGCAGCTTGGCAGGACAGGGGAACACCGGGGAGCTGTTTTTT; CDR3aa: CASSLAGQGNTGELFF
d_gene: .; j_gene: TRBJ1-2; v_gene: TRBV6-5; abundance: .; CDR3nt: TGTGCCAGCAGTGCTCCGTCGGCGGGAGGCTACACCTTC; CDR3aa: CASSAPSAGGYTF
d_gene: .; j_gene: TRBJ1-3; v_gene: TRBV6-5; abundance: .; CDR3nt: TGTGCCAGCAGTTACTCATCAGTCATCTCTGGAAACACCATATATTTT; CDR3aa: CASSYSSVISGNTIYF
d_gene: .; j_gene: TRBJ1-1; v_gene: TRBV10-2; abundance: .; CDR3nt: TGCGCCAGCAGTGATACTAGCTACATGAACACTGAAGCTTTCTTT; CDR3aa: CASSDTSYMNTEAFF
d_gene: TRBD2; j_gene: TRBJ2-7; v_gene: TRBV29-1; abundance: .; CDR3nt: TGCAGCGTTGCTGCGTCTAGCGGCTCCTACGAGCAGTACTTC; CDR3aa: CSVAASSGSYEQYF
d_gene: TRBD1; j_gene: TRBJ1-6; v_gene: TRBV5-4; abundance: .; CDR3nt: TGTGCCAGCAGCCCAGGGACAGGGGGAAATTCACCCCTCCACTTT; CDR3aa: CASSPGTGGNSPLHF
d_gene: .; j_gene: TRBJ1-2; v_gene: TRBV30; abundance: .; CDR3nt: TGTGCCTGGACCAAAAAGGGGGGGCTAGGCTACACCTTC; CDR3aa: CAWTKKGGLGYTF
d_gene: .; j_gene: TRBJ1-5; v_gene: TRBV19; abundance: .; CDR3nt: TGTGCCAGTATGGGCTTGACCAGGGTGGGCAATCAGCCCCAGCATTTT; CDR3aa: CASMGLTRVGNQPQHF